Listed here are 8 T cell receptor beta chains from one sample, sequenced in a study of control samples from healthy donors and cancer patients. Libraries were prepared by immunoSEQ multiplex PCR; TCRdb keeps only in-frame clonotypes and omits some of them. Of approximately 120,000 clones listed, roughly 90% are singletons. Material for sequencing was blood. These receptors all stem from a woman between 50 and 59 years old in good health.

V and J are TRBV19 and TRBJ2-7; D is ambiguous. The germline CDR1 and CDR2 sequences are LNHDA and SQIVND (reference sequence). The V end was cut by 3 bases, the J end by 0 bases, with 12 bases between. There are 15 residues in the CDR3. CDR3 protein: CASSITPYRSYEQYF. DNA of the CDR3: TGTGCCAGTAGTATCACTCCGTACCGCTCCTACGAGCAGTACTTC.

The chain joins TRBV5-1 to TRBJ2-2, with D hard to call. Germline-derived CDR1 and CDR2 are SGHRS and YFSETQ. The CDR3 is 12 residues long. V was trimmed by 3 bases and J by 5 bases, leaving 5 bases between them. CDR3 amino acids: CASSSSTGELFF. As DNA, the CDR3 is TGCGCCAGCAGCTCCTCGACCGGGGAGCTGTTTTTT.

The J gene is TRBJ2-7, the V gene TRBV4-2; no firm D call. This CDR3 region has 18 residues. Germline CDR1 reads LGHNA; CDR2 reads YNFKEQ. Trimming shortened V by 1 base and J by 0 bases, and 19 bases separated the two germline ends. CDR3 protein: CASSQALDWAPISYEQYF. In DNA, the CDR3 is TGTGCCAGCAGCCAAGCCCTTGATTGGGCCCCAATCTCCTACGAGCAGTACTTC.

This sequence joins TRBV7-9 and TRBJ2-4; 7 bases are shared with TRBD2. Germline-derived CDR1 and CDR2 are SEHNR and FQNEAQ (reference sequence). The CDR3 has 15 residues. V dropped 5 bases and J dropped 9; count of bases not matched to a gene: 13. The CDR3 nucleotides read TGTGCCAGCAGCCCCCCCGGCGGGAGAAATGGCATTCAGTACTTC. Its translation is CASSPPGGRNGIQYF.

The genes are TRBV6-5 and TRBJ2-1; D tentatively reads TRBD1 or TRBD2 (7 bases each). Germline V gene data show CDR1 as MNHEY and CDR2 as SVGAGI. Trimming removed 7 bases at V and 6 bases at J, with 19 bases between. The CDR3 sequence is 15 residues long. Here the CDR3 DNA reads TGTGCCAGCATCCAGGGGGGGACCGGGGCCAATGAGCAGTTCTTC. As protein: CASIQGGTGANEQFF.

V usage is TRBV4-3 and J usage is TRBJ2-1, with D possibly matching TRBD2 (5 bases). Trimming removed 1 base at V and 12 bases at J, with 13 bases between. The CDR3 length is 13 residues. Germline assignment: CDR1 LGHNA and CDR2 YSLEER. CDR3: CASSQAGRLGQFF. The DNA for the CDR3 is TGCGCCAGCAGCCAAGCGGGAAGATTGGGGCAGTTCTTC.

The J gene is TRBJ2-3, the V gene TRBV7-9; 8 positions agree with TRBD1. This CDR3 is 16 amino acids long. The germline V gene encodes CDR1 SEHNR and CDR2 FQNEAQ (reference sequence). V was pared by 5 bases and J by 1 base, with 8 bases of the junction left unmatched. The CDR3 coding sequence is TGTGCCAGCAGCCCAAGGACAGGGAAGCGCACAGATACGCAGTATTTT. Residues: CASSPRTGKRTDTQYF.

The rearrangement links TRBV9 to TRBJ1-6, with 8 bases lining up with TRBD1. Per germline, CDR1 SGDLS and CDR2 YYNGEE. The CDR3 sequence is 15 residues long. With V trimmed by 3 bases and J by 9 bases, 8 bases remained unmatched. The CDR3 DNA reads TGTGCCAGCAGCGCGCAAGGACAGGGTGGTTCACCCCTCCACTTT. This gives the protein CASSAQGQGGSPLHF.